This TCR beta chain was found in a study of T cell changes during pregnancy in multiple sclerosis. The V end was cut by 5 bases, the J end by 4 bases, with 9 bases between. CDR3 length: 12 residues. The germline V gene has CDR1 PRHDT and CDR2 FYEKMQ (reference sequence). The table came from immunoSEQ multiplex PCR; TCRdb's copy has only in-frame clones and leaves some out. The sample includes approximately 97,000 clones, just over 90% seen only once; the top ten take under 0.85%. The starting material was peripheral blood, obtained in the second trimester of pregnancy. This sequence originates from a female donor in good health, enrolled as a control in a pregnancy study. The chain links TRBV13 to TRBJ2-7; D not resolved. The CDR3 nucleotides read TGTGCCAGCAGCCTCCCTTCTTACGAGCAGTACTTC. Its translation is CASSLPSYEQYF.